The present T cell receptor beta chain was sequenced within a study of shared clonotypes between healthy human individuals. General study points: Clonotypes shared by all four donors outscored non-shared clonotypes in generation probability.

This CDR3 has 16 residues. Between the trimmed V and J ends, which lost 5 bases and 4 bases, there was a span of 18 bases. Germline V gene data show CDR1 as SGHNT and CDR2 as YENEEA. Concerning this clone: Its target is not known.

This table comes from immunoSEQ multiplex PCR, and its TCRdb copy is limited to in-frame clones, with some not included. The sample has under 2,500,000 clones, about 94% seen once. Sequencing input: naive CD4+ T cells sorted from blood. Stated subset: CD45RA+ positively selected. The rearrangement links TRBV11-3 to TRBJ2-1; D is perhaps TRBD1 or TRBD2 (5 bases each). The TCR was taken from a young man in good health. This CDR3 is CASSREGQLSYNEQFF. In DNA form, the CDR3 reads TGTGCCAGCAGCCGAGAGGGGCAGCTGTCATACAATGAGCAGTTCTTC.